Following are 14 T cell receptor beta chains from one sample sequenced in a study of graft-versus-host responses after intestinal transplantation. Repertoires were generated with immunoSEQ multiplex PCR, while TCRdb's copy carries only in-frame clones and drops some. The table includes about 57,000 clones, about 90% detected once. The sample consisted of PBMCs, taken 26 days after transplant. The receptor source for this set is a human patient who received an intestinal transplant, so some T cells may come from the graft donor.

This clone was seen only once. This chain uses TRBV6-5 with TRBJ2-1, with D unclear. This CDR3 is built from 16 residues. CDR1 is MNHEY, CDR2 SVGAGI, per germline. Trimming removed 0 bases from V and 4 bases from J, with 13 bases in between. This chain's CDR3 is CASSYSVSEVYNEQFF. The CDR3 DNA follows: TGTGCCAGCAGTTACTCGGTCTCAGAGGTATACAATGAGCAGTTCTTC.

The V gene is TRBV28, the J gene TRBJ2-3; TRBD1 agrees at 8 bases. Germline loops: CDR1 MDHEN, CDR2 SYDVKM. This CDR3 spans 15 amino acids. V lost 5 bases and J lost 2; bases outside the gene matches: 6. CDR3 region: CASSLGTGDTDTQYF. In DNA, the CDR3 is TGTGCCAGCAGTCTCGGGACAGGAGACACAGATACGCAGTATTTT.

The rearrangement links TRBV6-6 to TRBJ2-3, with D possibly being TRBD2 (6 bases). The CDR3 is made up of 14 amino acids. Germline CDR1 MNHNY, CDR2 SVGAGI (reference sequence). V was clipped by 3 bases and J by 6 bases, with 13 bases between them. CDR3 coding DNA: TGTGCCAGCAGTTATGGCGGAGGGGATGATACGCAGTATTTT. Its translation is CASSYGGGDDTQYF.

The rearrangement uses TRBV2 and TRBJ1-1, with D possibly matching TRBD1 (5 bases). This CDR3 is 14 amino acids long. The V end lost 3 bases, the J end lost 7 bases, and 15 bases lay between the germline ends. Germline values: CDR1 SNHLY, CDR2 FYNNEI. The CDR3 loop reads CASSDRGGYIEAFF. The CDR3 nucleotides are TGTGCCAGCAGTGATAGGGGAGGGTACATTGAAGCTTTCTTT.

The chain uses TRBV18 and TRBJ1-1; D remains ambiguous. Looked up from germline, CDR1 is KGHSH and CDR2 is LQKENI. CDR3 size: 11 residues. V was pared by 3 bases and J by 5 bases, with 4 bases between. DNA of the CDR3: TGTGCCAGCTCACCCGCGACTGAAGCTTTCTTT. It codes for CASSPATEAFF.

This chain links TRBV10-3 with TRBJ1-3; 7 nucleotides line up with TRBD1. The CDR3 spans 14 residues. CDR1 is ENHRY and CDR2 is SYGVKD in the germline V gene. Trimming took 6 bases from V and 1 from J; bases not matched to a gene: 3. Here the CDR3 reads CAISGTASGNTIYF. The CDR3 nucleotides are TGTGCCATCAGCGGGACAGCTTCTGGAAACACCATATATTTT.

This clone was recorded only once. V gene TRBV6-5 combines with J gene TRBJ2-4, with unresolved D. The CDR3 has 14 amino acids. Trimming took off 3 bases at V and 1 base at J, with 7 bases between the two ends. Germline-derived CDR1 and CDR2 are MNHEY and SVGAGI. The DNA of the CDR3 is TGTGCCAGCAGTTATAGTCCCGCCAAAAACATTCAGTACTTC. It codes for CASSYSPAKNIQYF.

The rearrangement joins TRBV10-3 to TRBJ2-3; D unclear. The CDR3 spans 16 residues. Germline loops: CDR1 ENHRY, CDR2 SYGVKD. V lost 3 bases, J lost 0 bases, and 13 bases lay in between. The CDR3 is CAISELPGLSTDTQYF. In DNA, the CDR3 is TGTGCCATCAGTGAACTACCGGGTCTAAGCACAGATACGCAGTATTTT.

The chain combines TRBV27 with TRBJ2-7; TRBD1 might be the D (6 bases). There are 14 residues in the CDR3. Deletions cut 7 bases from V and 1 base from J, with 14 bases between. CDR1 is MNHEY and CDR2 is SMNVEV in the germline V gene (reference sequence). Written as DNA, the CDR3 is TGTGCCAGCACGACCTTGACAGGTTCCTACGAGCAGTACTTC. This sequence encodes CASTTLTGSYEQYF.

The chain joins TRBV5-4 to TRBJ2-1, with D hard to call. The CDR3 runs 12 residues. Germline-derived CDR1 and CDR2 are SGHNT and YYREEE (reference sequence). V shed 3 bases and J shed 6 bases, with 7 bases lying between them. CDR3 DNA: TGTGCCAGCAGCTCCTCTAGCAATGAGCAGTTCTTC. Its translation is CASSSSSNEQFF.

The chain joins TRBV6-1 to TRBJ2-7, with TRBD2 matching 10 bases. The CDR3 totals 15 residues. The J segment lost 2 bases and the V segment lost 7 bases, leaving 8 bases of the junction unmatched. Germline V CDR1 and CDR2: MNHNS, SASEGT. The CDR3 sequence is CASNPLAGAPYEQYV. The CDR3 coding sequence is TGTGCCAGCAACCCTCTAGCGGGGGCCCCCTACGAGCAGTACGTC.

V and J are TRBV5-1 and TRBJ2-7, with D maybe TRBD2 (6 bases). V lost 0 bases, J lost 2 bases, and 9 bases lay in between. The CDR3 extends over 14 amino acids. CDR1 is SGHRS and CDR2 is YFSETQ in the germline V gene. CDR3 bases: TGCGCCAGCAGCTTGGCCGGGGGTCCCTACGAGCAGTACTTC. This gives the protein CASSLAGGPYEQYF.

The CDR3 DNA reads as TGTGCCAGCAGCTTCAGCGGGGGGCGCGATACGCAGTATTTT. Protein: CASSFSGGRDTQYF. The J gene is TRBJ2-3, the V gene TRBV7-9; 9 nucleotides align to TRBD2. The CDR3 extends over 14 amino acids. V lost 3 bases to trimming and J lost 6 bases; unmatched junction nucleotides: 4. Germline lookup yields CDR1 SEHNR and CDR2 FQNEAQ (reference sequence).

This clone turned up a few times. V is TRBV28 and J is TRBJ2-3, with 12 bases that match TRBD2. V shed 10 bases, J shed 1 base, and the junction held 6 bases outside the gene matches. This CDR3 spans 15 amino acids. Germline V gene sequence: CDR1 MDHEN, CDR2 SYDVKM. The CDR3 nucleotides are TGTGCCACCCATCGACTAGCGGGGGGCACAGATACGCAGTATTTT. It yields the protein CATHRLAGGTDTQYF.